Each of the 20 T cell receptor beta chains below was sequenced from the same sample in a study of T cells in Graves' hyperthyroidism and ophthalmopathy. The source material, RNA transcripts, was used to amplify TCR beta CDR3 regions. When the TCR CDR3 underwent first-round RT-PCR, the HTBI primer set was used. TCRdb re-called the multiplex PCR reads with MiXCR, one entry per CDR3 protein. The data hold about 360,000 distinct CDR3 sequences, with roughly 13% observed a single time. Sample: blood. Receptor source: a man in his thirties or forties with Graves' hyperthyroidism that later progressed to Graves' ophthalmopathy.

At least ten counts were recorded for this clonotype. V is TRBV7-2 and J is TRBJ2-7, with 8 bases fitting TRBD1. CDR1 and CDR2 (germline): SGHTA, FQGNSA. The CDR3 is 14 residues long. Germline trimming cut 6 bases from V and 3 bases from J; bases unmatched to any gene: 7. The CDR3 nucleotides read TGTGCCAGCAGGACAGGGGATTTATTCTACGAGCAGTACTTC. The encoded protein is CASRTGDLFYEQYF.

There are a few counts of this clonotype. CDR3 nucleotide sequence: TGTGCCAGCAGCGAGGGACAGGCCTCTGGAAACACCATATATTTT. It is translated as CASSEGQASGNTIYF. The J gene is TRBJ1-3, the V gene TRBV11-3, with 8 bases aligning to TRBD1. CDR1 and CDR2 from the germline V gene are SGHNT and YENEEA. This CDR3 contains 15 residues. Losses at the gene ends were 5 bases for V and 0 bases for J; bases not matched to a gene: 3.

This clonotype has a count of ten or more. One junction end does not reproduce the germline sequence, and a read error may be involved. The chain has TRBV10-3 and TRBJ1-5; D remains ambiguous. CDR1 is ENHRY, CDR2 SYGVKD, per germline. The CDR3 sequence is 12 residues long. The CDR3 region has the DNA TGTGCCATCGGTGAGGGTTCTCAGCCCCAGCATTTT. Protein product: CAIGEGSQPQHF.

The CDR3 loop reads CATSRERGVGNTIYF. Here the CDR3 DNA reads TGTGCCACCAGCAGAGAGAGGGGCGTCGGAAACACCATATATTTT. The rearrangement links TRBV15 to TRBJ1-3; a weak D match, TRBD1 (5 bases). V was cut by 0 bases and J by 4 bases, with 10 bases left in between. The CDR3 is made up of 15 amino acids. Germline V gene sequence: CDR1 LNHNV, CDR2 YYDKDF (reference sequence).

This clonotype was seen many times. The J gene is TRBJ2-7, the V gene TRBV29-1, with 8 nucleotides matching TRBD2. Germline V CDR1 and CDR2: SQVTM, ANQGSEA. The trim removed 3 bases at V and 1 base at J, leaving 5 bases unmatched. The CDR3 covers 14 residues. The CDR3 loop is CSVEGSGISYEQYF. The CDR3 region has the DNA TGCAGCGTTGAGGGTAGCGGGATATCCTACGAGCAGTACTTC.

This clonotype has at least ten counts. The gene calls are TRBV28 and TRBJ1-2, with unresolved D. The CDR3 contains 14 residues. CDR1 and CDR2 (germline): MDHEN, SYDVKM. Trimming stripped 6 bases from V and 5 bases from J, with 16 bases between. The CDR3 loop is CASSSVVNGYGYTF. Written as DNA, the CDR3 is TGTGCCAGCAGCTCGGTCGTTAACGGGTATGGCTACACCTTC.

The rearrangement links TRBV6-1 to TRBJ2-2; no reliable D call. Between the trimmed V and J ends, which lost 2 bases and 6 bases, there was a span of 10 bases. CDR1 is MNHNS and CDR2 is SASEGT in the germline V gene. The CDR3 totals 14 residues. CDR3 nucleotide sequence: TGTGCCAGCAGTGAATGGCGAGTGGCCGGGGAGCTGTTTTTT. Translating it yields CASSEWRVAGELFF.

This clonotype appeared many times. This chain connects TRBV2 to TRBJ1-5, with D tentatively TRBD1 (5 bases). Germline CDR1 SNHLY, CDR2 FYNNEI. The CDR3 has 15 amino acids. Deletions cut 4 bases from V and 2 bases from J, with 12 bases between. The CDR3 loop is CASSVERGGNQPQHF. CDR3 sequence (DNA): TGTGCCAGCAGTGTAGAGAGGGGTGGCAATCAGCCCCAGCATTTT.

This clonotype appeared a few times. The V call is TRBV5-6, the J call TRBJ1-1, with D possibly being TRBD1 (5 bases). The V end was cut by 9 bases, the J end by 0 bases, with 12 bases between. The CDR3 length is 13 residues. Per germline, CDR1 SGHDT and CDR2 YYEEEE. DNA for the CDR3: TGTGCCACCACGGGACGAATGAACACTGAAGCTTTCTTT. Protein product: CATTGRMNTEAFF. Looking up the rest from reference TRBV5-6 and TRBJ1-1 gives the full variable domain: DAGVTQSPTHLIKTRGQQVTLRCSPKSGHDTVSWYQQALGQGPQFIFQYYEEEERQRGNFPDRFSGHQFPNYSSELNVNALLLGDSALYLCATTGRMNTEAFFGQGTRLTVV.

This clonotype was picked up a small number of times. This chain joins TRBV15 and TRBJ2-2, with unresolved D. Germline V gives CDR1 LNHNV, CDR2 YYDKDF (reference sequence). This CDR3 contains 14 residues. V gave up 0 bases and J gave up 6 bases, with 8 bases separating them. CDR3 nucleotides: TGTGCCACCAGCAGAGAGAGGCTTTCCGGGGAGCTGTTTTTT. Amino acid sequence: CATSRERLSGELFF.

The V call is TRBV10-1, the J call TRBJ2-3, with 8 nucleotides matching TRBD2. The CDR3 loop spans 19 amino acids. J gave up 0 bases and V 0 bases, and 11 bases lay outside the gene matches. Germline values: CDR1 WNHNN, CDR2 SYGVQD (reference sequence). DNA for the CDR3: TGCGCCAGCAGTGAGTCGAGCTACGGACTAGCAAAAAGCACAGATACGCAGTATTTT. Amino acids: CASSESSYGLAKSTDTQYF.

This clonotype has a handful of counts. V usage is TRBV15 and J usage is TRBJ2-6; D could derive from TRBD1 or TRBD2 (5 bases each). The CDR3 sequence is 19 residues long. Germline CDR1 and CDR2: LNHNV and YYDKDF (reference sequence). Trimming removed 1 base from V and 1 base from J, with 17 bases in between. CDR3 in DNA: TGTGCCACCAGCAGAGGAAACCGGGACGGAACTTCTGGGGCCAACGTCCTGACTTTC. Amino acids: CATSRGNRDGTSGANVLTF. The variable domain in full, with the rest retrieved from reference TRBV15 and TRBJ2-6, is DAMVIQNPRYQVTQFGKPVTLSCSQTLNHNVMYWYQQKSSQAPKLLFHYYDKDFNNEADTPDNFQSRRPNTSFCFLDIRSPGLGDTAMYLCATSRGNRDGTSGANVLTFGAGSRLTVL.

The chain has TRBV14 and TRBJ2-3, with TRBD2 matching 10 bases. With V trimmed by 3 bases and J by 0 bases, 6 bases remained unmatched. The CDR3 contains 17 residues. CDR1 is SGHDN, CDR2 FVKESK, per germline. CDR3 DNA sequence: TGTGCCAGCAGCCAGCTAGCGGGGGCACTGAGCACAGATACGCAGTATTTT. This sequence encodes CASSQLAGALSTDTQYF. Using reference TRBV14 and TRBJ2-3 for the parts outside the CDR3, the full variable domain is EAGVTQFPSHSVIEKGQTVTLRCDPISGHDNLYWYRRVMGKEIKFLLHFVKESKQDESGMPNNRFLAERTGGTYSTLKVQPAELEDSGVYFCASSQLAGALSTDTQYFGPGTRLTVL.

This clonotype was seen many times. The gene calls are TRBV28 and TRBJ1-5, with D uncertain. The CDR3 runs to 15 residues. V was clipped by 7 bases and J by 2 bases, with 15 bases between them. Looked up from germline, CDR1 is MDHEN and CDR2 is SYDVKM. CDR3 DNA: TGTGCCAGCATTCCGGCCCCCTGGGGCAATCAGCCCCAGCATTTT. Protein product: CASIPAPWGNQPQHF. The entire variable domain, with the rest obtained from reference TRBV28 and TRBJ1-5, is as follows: DVKVTQSSRYLVKRTGEKVFLECVQDMDHENMFWYRQDPGLGLRLIYFSYDVKMKEKGDIPEGYSVSREKKERFSLILESASTNQTSMYLCASIPAPWGNQPQHFGDGTRLSIL.

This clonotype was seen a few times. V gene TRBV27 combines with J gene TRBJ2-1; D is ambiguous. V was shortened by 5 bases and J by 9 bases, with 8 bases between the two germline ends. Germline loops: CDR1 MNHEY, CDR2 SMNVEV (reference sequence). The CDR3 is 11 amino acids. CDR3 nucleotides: TGTGCCAGCAGTCGATACTCTGAGCAGTTCTTC. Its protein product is CASSRYSEQFF.

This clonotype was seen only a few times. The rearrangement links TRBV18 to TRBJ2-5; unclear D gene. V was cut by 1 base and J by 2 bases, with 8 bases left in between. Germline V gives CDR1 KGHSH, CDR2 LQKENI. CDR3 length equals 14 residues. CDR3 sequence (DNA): TGTGCCAGCTCACCACAAGATTTACAAGAGACCCAGTACTTC. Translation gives CASSPQDLQETQYF.

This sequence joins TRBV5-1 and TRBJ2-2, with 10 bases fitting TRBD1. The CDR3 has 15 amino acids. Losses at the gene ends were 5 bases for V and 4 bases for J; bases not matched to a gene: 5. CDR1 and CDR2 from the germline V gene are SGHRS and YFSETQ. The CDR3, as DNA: TGCGCCAGCAGAAGACAGGGGGCGACCACCGGGGAGCTGTTTTTT. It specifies CASRRQGATTGELFF. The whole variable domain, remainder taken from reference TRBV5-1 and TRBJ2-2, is KAGVTQTPRYLIKTRGQQVTLSCSPISGHRSVSWYQQTPGQGLQFLFEYFSETQRNKGNFPGRFSGRQFSNSRSEMNVSTLELGDSALYLCASRRQGATTGELFFGEGSRLTVL.

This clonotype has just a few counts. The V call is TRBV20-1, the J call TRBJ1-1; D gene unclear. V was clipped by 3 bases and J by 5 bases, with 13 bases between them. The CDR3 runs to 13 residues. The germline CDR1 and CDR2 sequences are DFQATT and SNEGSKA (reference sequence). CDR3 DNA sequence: TGCAGTGCTAGTTCGGGAGGCGGGACTGAAGCTTTCTTT. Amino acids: CSASSGGGTEAFF.

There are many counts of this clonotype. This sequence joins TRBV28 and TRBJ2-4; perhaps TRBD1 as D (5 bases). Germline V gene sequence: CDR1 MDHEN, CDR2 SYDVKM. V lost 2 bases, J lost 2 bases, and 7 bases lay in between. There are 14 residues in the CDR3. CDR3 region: CASSLQGTKNIQYF. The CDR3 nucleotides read TGTGCCAGCAGTTTACAGGGAACCAAAAACATTCAGTACTTC.

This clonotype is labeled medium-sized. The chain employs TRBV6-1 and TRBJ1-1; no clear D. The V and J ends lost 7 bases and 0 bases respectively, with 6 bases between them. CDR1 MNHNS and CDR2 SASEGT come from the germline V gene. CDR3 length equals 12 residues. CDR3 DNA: TGTGCCAGCAACGGCATGAACACTGAAGCTTTCTTT. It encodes CASNGMNTEAFF.